This entry concerns a single T cell receptor (beta chain). This sample is part of a study of shared clonotypes between healthy human individuals. Study details: The cohort had a couple of women and three men, ages 18 to 49.

CDR1 and CDR2 from the germline V gene are SGHAT and FQDESV (reference sequence). The CDR3 is made up of 17 amino acids. Unmatched junction bases numbered 13, after V lost 4 bases and J lost 4 bases. Some clones are missing from TCRdb's copy, which holds only in-frame ones; the method was immunoSEQ multiplex PCR. The top ten clones hold around 0.4% of a sample with about 2.4 million clones, 93% of them seen once. All participating donors were Caucasian adults from Nashville, Tennessee. Sequencing was done on a sample of naive CD4+ T cells from PBMCs. Subset given: CD45RA+ positively selected. The TCR originated in a man younger than 35 in good health. Some clones in this sample may be carry-over from other donors' samples. The gene calls are TRBV11-1 and TRBJ2-1; 7 nucleotides agree with TRBD2. CDR3 sequence: CASSSTLAASGYNEQFF. The CDR3 DNA is TGTGCCAGCAGCTCCACGCTCGCGGCTAGCGGTTACAATGAGCAGTTCTTC.